This T cell receptor (beta chain) was identified during a study of blood T cell repertoires in COVID-19. For the study at large: COVID-19 samples collected from the United States, Italy and Spain covered acute and convalescent phases. The analysed material was cDNA or gDNA that came from T cells, B-cell-depleted T cells, or PBMCs.

Study processing details: The authors estimated nucleated cell counts from reference gene primer amplification. TCRdb's table, derived via immunoSEQ multiplex PCR, lists solely in-frame clones and lacks some. V and J calls and clone size are copied from that table; D and trimming were computed from the DNA. The sample lists about 410,000 clones, approximately 90% occurring once. Germline V gene data show CDR1 as MNHEY and CDR2 as SMNVEV (reference sequence). The CDR3 is made up of 13 amino acids. Trimming at V came to 7 bases and at J to 7 bases, leaving 9 bases not matched to a gene. In its sample, this clone was seen a few times.

The receptor was derived from a woman in her thirties with active or convalescent COVID-19. The sequencing input was peripheral blood. The genes are TRBV27 and TRBJ2-7, with TRBD2 matching 8 bases. This chain's CDR3 is CASNGGGIREQYF. The CDR3 bases are TGTGCCAGCAATGGCGGGGGGATTAGGGAGCAGTACTTC.